This T cell receptor beta chain was identified during a study of PD-1 blockade in classical Hodgkin lymphoma. Overall study: Nivolumab was administered to patients intravenously at 3 mg/kg every 2 weeks. Study conclusions and caveats: Why repertoires differed is undefined; disease activity or prior therapy possibly contributed. Whoever responded completely had baseline diversity much like that seen in newly diagnosed patients.

Profiling relied on immunoSEQ multiplex PCR, and the TCRdb table lists in-frame clones only, not all of them. In the table there are 70,000 or so clones, roughly two thirds of which are singletons. With regard to this clone: Its antigen remains unidentified.

Every patient relapsed after autologous stem cell transplantation, and brentuximab vedotin exposure varied. Complete response, partial response or progressive disease constituted the best response categories observed. V was clipped by 4 bases and J by 0 bases; unmatched bases: 1. This CDR3 region has 14 residues. CDR1 is MDHEN, CDR2 SYDVKM, per germline. The TCR sequence derives from a human donor with classical Hodgkin lymphoma. This specimen was peripheral blood mononuclear cells (PBMCs), taken before the second cycle of nivolumab. This chain links TRBV28 with TRBJ2-3; 7 bases map to TRBD1. The CDR3, as DNA: TGTGCCAGCAGTTACAGGGGAAGCACAGATACGCAGTATTTT. It is translated as CASSYRGSTDTQYF.